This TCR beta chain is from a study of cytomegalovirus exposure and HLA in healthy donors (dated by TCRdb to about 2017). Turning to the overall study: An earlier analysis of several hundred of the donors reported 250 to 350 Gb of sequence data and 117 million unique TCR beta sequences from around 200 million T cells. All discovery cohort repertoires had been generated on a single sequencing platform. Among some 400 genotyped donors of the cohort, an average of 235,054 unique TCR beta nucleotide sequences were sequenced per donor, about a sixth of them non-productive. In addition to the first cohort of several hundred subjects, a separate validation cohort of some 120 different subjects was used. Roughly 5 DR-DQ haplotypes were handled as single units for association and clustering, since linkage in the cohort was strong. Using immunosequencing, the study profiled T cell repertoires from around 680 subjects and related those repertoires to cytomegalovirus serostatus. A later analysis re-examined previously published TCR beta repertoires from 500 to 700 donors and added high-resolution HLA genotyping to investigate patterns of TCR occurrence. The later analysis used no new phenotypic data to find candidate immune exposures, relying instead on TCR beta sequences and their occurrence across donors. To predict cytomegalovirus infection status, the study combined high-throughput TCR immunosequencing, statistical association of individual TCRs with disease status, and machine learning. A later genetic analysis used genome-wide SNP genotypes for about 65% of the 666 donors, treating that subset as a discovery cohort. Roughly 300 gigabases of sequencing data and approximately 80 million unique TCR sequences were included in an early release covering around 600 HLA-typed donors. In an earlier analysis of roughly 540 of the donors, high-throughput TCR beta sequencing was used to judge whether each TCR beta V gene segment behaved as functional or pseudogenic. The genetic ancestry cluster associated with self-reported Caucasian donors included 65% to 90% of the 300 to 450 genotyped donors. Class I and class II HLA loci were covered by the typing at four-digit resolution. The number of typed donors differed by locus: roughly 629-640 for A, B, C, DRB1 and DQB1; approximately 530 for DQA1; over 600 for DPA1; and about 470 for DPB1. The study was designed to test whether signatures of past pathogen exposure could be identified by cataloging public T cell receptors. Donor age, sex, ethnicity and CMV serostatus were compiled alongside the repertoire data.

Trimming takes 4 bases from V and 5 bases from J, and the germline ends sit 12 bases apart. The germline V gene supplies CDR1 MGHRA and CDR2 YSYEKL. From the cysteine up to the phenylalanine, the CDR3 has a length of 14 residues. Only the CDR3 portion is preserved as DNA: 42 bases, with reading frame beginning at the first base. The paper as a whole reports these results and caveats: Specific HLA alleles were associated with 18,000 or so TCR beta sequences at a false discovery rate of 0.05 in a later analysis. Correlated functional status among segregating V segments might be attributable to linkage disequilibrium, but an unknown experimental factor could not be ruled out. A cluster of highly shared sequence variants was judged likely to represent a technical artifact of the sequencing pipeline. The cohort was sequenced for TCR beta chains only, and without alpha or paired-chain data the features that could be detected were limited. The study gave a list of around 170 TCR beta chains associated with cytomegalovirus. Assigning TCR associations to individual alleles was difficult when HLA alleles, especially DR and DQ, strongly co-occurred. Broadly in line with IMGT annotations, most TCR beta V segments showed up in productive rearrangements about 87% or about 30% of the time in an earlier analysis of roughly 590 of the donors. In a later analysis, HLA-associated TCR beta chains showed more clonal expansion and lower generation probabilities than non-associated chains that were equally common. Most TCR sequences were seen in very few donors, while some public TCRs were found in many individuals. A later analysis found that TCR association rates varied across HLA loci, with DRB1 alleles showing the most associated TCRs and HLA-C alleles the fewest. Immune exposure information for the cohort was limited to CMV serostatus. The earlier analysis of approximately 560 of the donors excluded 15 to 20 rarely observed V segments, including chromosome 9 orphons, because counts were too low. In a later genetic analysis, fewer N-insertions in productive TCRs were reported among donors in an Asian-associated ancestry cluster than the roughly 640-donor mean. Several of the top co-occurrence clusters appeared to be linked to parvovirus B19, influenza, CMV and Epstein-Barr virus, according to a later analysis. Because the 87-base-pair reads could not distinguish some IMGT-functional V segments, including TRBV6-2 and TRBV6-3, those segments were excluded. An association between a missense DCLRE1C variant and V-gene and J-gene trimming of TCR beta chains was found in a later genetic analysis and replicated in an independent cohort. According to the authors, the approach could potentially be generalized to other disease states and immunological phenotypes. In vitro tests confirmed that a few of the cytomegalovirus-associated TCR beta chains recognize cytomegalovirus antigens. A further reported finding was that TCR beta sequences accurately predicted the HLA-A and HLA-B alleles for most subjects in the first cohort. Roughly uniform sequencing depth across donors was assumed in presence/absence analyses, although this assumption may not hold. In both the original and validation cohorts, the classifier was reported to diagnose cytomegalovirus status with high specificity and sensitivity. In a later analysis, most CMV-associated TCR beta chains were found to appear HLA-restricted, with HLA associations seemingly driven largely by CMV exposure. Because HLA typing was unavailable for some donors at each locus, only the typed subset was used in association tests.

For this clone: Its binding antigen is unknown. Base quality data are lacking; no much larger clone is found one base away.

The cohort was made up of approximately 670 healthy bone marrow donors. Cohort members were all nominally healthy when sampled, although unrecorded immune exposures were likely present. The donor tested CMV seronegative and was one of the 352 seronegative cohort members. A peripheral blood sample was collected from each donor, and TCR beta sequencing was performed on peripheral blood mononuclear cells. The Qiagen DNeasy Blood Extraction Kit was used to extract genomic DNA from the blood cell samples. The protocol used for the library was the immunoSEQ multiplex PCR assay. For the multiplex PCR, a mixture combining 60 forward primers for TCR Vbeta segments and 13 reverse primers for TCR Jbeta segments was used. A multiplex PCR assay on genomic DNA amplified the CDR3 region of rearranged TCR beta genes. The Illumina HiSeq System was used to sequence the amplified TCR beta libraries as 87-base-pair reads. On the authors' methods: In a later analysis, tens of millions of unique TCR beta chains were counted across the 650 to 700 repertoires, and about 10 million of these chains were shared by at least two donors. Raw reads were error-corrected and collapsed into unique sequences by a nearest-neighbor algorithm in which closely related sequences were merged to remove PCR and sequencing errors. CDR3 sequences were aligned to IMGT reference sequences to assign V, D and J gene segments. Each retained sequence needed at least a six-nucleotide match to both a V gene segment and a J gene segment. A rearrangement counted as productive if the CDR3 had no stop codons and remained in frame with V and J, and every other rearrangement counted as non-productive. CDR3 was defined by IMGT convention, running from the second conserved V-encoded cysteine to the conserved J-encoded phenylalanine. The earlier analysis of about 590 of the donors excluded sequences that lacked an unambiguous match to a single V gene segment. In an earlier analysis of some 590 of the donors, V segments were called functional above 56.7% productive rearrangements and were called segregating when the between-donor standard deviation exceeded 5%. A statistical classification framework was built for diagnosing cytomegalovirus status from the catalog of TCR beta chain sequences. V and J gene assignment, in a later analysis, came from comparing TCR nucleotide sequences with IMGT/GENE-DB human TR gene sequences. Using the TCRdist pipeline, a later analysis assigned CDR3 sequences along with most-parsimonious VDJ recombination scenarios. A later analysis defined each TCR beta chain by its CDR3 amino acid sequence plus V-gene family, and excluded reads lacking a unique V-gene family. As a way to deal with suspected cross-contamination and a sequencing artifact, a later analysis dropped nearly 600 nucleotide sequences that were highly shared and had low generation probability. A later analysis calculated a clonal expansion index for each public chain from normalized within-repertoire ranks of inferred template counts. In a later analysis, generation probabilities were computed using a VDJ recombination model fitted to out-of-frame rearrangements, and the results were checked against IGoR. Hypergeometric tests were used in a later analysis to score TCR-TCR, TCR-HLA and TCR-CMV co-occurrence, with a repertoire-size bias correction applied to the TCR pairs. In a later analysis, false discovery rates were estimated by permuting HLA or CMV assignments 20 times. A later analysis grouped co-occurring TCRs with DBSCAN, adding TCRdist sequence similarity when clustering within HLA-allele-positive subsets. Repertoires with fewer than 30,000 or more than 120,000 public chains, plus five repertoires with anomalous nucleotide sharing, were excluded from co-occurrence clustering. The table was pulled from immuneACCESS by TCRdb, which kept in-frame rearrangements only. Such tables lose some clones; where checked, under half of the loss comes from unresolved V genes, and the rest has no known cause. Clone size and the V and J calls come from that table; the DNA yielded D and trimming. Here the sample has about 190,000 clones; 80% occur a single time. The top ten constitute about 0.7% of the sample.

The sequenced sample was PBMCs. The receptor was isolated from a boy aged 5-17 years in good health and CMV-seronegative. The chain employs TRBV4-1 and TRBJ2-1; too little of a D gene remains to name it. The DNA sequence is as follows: TGCGCCAGCAGCCCCGTTCCCGTTGACAATGAGCAGTTCTTC. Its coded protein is CASSPVPVDNEQFF.